The 29 T cell receptor beta chains reported below all come from one sample, sequenced in a study of blood T cell repertoires in COVID-19. Assay used: immunoSEQ multiplex PCR; TCRdb lists only in-frame clones, some missing. The repertoire holds 110,000 to 150,000 clones, over 80% seen once, with about 1.4% in the top ten. The material sequenced was peripheral blood. These receptors were collected from a human donor in a cohort sampled during active COVID-19.

The rearrangement links TRBV18 to TRBJ1-5, with 7 positions matching TRBD1. The CDR3 contains 17 residues. Germline V gene data show CDR1 as KGHSH and CDR2 as LQKENI. Trimming at V came to 5 bases and at J to 2 bases, leaving 12 bases not matched to a gene. The CDR3 DNA is TGTGCCAGCTCATCTACGACAGGGCTATTTGGCAATCAGCCCCAGCATTTT. It specifies CASSSTTGLFGNQPQHF.

This chain uses TRBV6-5 with TRBJ1-3; 7 bases are a match to TRBD1. J lost 0 bases, V lost 6 bases, and 5 bases had no gene match. The germline V gene encodes CDR1 MNHEY and CDR2 SVGAGI. The CDR3 runs 15 residues. CDR3 sequence: CASSPGTVSGNTIYF. The CDR3, as DNA: TGTGCCAGCAGCCCAGGGACAGTCTCTGGAAACACCATATATTTT.

The chain is built from TRBV6-7 and TRBJ2-1; 11 nucleotides align to TRBD2. TRBV6-7 belongs to the ORF category, with a function that is uncertain. The ends lost 4 bases at V and 5 bases at J; junction bases unmatched: 10. This CDR3 is 17 amino acids long. The CDR3 loop is CASSSIFTSGSHNEQFF. The DNA of the CDR3 is TGTGCCAGCAGTTCAATCTTTACTAGCGGGAGCCACAATGAGCAGTTCTTC.

Only one count was recorded for this clone. V usage is TRBV3-1 (or the pseudogene TRBV3-2) and J usage is TRBJ1-1; maybe TRBD1 (5 bases). The germline V and J ends were trimmed by 4 bases and 1 base, with 13 bases remaining between them. CDR1 LGHDT and CDR2 YNNKEL come from the germline V gene (reference sequence). The CDR3 spans 15 residues. This chain's CDR3 is CASSLAGTQNTEAFF. The CDR3, as DNA: TGTGCCAGCAGCCTCGCCGGGACTCAGAACACTGAAGCTTTCTTT.

The V call is TRBV27, the J call TRBJ2-3; tentatively, D is TRBD2 (6 bases). There are 15 residues in the CDR3. Trimming left V 6 bases short and J 0 bases short, with 13 bases between. CDR1 and CDR2 (germline): MNHEY, SMNVEV (reference sequence). CDR3 region: CASRRIGTSTDTQYF. CDR3 in DNA: TGTGCCAGCAGACGAATCGGGACTAGCACAGATACGCAGTATTTT.

This clone was found once. CDR3 amino acids: CASSLGGPLNEKLFF. DNA of the CDR3: TGTGCCAGCAGTTTGGGGGGACCGCTAAATGAAAAACTGTTTTTT. The V gene is TRBV28, the J gene TRBJ1-4, with a weak D call TRBD1 (5 bases). With 3 bases removed from V and 5 bases from J, the gap between germline ends came to 13 bases. Germline-derived CDR1 and CDR2 are MDHEN and SYDVKM. The CDR3 covers 15 residues.

The rearrangement uses TRBV12-3 or TRBV12-4 and TRBJ1-2; unclear D gene. V lost 1 base and J 7 bases, leaving 7 bases between the germline ends. The CDR3 has 12 amino acids. The CDR3 DNA reads TGTGCCAGCAGTTTAGGTCGGGGTGGCTACACCTTC. It is translated as CASSLGRGGYTF.

Here the CDR3 reads CASSRRQSLGTGELFF. For the CDR3, the DNA is TGTGCCAGCAGTCGAAGACAGTCACTTGGTACCGGGGAGCTGTTTTTT. The V and J genes are TRBV11-2 and TRBJ2-2; maybe TRBD1 (5 bases). This CDR3 is 16 amino acids long. The germline CDR1 and CDR2 sequences are SGHAT and FQNNGV. V shed 6 bases and J shed 5 bases, with 19 bases lying between them.

CDR3 bases: TGTGCCATCAGTGTACTCGCAAGTGAGCAGTTCTTC. It translates to CAISVLASEQFF. The V gene is TRBV10-3, the J gene TRBJ2-1; D is uncertain. Trimming cost V 4 bases and J 9 bases, with 10 bases left between them. Germline-derived CDR1 and CDR2 are ENHRY and SYGVKD. CDR3 length: 12 residues.

CDR3 sequence: CASSIQLVGTGELFF. In DNA, the CDR3 is TGTGCCAGTAGTATCCAACTAGTTGGCACCGGGGAGCTGTTTTTT. V usage is TRBV19 and J usage is TRBJ2-2; perhaps TRBD2 as D (5 bases). The V gene's germline CDR1 is LNHDA and CDR2 SQIVND (reference sequence). V was shortened by 3 bases and J by 4 bases, with 12 bases between the two germline ends. The CDR3 length is 15 residues.

CDR3 region: CAIREVQSDTQYF. The DNA of the CDR3 is TGTGCCATCAGAGAAGTACAATCAGATACGCAGTATTTT. This chain links TRBV10-3 with TRBJ2-3; D gene ambiguous. CDR1 is ENHRY, CDR2 SYGVKD, per germline. Trimming pared 6 bases from V and 4 bases from J, leaving 11 bases between. This CDR3 region has 13 residues.

The V gene is TRBV5-4, the J gene TRBJ2-3; tentative D call: TRBD2 (6 bases). The CDR3 runs 15 residues. CDR1 SGHNT and CDR2 YYREEE come from the germline V gene (reference sequence). V was pared by 4 bases and J by 0 bases, with 12 bases between. CDR3: CASSPGGRSTDTQYF. CDR3 nucleotides: TGTGCCAGCAGCCCCGGAGGGAGAAGCACAGATACGCAGTATTTT. The full variable domain, rest sourced from reference TRBV5-4 and TRBJ2-3, is ETGVTQSPTHLIKTRGQQVTLRCSSQSGHNTVSWYQQALGQGPQFIFQYYREEENGRGNFPPRFSGLQFPNYSSELNVNALELDDSALYLCASSPGGRSTDTQYFGPGTRLTVL.

The CDR3 loop is CASSVQGENIQYF. CDR3 DNA: TGTGCCAGCAGCGTACAGGGCGAAAACATTCAGTACTTC. The chain uses TRBV9 and TRBJ2-4; the D gene is possibly TRBD1 (5 bases). Germline V lookup: CDR1 SGDLS, CDR2 YYNGEE. The V end lost 1 base, the J end lost 5 bases, and 7 bases lay between the germline ends. CDR3 length: 13 residues.

This clone has a single count. This rearrangement joins TRBV5-1 to TRBJ2-7; D unresolved. Trimming removed 0 bases from V and 0 bases from J, with 10 bases in between. Germline CDR1 is SGHRS and CDR2 is YFSETQ. The CDR3 runs 15 residues. The CDR3 nucleotides read TGCGCCAGCAGCTTGGACGTGCTGAGCTCCTACGAGCAGTACTTC. This gives the protein CASSLDVLSSYEQYF.

The chain joins TRBV24-1 to TRBJ2-1, with 15 bases that match TRBD2. Looked up from germline, CDR1 is KGHDR and CDR2 is SFDVKD. This CDR3 contains 16 residues. The V segment lost 4 bases and the J segment 8 bases; nucleotides outside the gene matches: 5. The CDR3 here is CATSERTSGRADEQFF. CDR3 bases: TGTGCCACCAGTGAACGGACTAGCGGGAGGGCCGATGAGCAGTTCTTC.

The chain employs TRBV14 and TRBJ2-7, with 7 bases aligning to TRBD2. CDR3 size: 15 residues. CDR1 and CDR2 from the germline V gene are SGHDN and FVKESK. V lost 4 bases and J lost 4; bases outside the gene matches: 10. The CDR3 bases are TGTGCCAGCAGCCTGATTGGCGGGAGTATATACGAGCAGTACTTC. Translation gives CASSLIGGSIYEQYF.

The CDR3: CASKGTGTFSPLHF. The CDR3 nucleotides are TGTGCCAGCAAGGGGACAGGGACGTTTTCACCCCTCCACTTT. The J gene is TRBJ1-6, the V gene TRBV6-5; TRBD1 agrees at 9 bases. J gave up 9 bases and V 7 bases, and 7 bases lay outside the gene matches. CDR1 MNHEY and CDR2 SVGAGI come from the germline V gene. The CDR3 loop spans 14 amino acids.

CDR3 bases: TGTGCCAGCAGATTGGGCACCTCCTACGAGCAGTACTTC. Translating gives CASRLGTSYEQYF. This sequence joins TRBV6-5 and TRBJ2-7; no clear D. The germline V and J ends were trimmed by 6 bases and 0 bases, with 9 bases remaining between them. Germline CDR1 MNHEY, CDR2 SVGAGI. The CDR3 sequence is 13 residues long.

The J gene is TRBJ2-1, the V gene TRBV19, with 13 bases identical to TRBD2. J gave up 5 bases and V 6 bases, and 4 bases lay outside the gene matches. The CDR3 runs 15 residues. Germline assignment: CDR1 LNHDA and CDR2 SQIVND (reference sequence). CDR3 bases: TGTGCCAGTAGAAGACTAGCGGGAGGAAACAATGAGCAGTTCTTC. This gives the protein CASRRLAGGNNEQFF.

The CDR3 spells CASSKGGTSGRNEQFF. The DNA of the CDR3 is TGTGCCAGCAGCAAAGGGGGGACTAGCGGGAGGAATGAGCAGTTCTTC. V is TRBV21-1 and J is TRBJ2-1; the DNA was not compared with TRBD2, the D call given in the table. TRBV21-1 represents a pseudogene. The CDR3 length is 16 residues.

The chain is built from TRBV6-5 and TRBJ2-5; 10 bases map to TRBD2. The CDR3 is 14 residues long. Germline lookup yields CDR1 MNHEY and CDR2 SVGAGI. V dropped 5 bases and J dropped 4; count of bases not matched to a gene: 4. In DNA form, the CDR3 reads TGTGCCAGCAGTATCCCTAGCGGGAGAGAGACCCAGTACTTC. This sequence encodes CASSIPSGRETQYF.

V usage is TRBV5-4 and J usage is TRBJ1-4; unclear D gene. Trimming stripped 5 bases from V and 7 bases from J, with 12 bases between. Germline-derived CDR1 and CDR2 are SGHNT and YYREEE (reference sequence). CDR3 length: 13 amino acids. The CDR3 nucleotides read TGTGCCAGCAGACACTCCGGAGGTGAAAAACTGTTTTTT. This encodes CASRHSGGEKLFF. The variable domain in full, with the rest retrieved from reference TRBV5-4 and TRBJ1-4, is ETGVTQSPTHLIKTRGQQVTLRCSSQSGHNTVSWYQQALGQGPQFIFQYYREEENGRGNFPPRFSGLQFPNYSSELNVNALELDDSALYLCASRHSGGEKLFFGSGTQLSVL.

The genes are TRBV28 and TRBJ2-7; 10 nucleotides align to TRBD2. Germline-derived CDR1 and CDR2 are MDHEN and SYDVKM. CDR3 size: 15 residues. J was trimmed by 6 bases and V by 7 bases; bases with no gene match: 12. The CDR3 DNA sequence: TGTGCCAGCAACCCGCAACTAGCGGGAATAGGCGAGCAGTACTTC. It translates to CASNPQLAGIGEQYF.

The rearrangement links TRBV30 to TRBJ2-7, with a weak D call TRBD1 (6 bases). CDR1 and CDR2 (germline): GTSNPN, SVGIG (reference sequence). The CDR3 totals 15 residues. V was clipped by 2 bases and J by 5 bases, with 19 bases between them. This chain's CDR3 is CAWSFPTGSSDEQYF. In nucleotides, the CDR3 is TGTGCCTGGAGTTTCCCAACAGGGAGTTCCGACGAGCAGTACTTC.

V is TRBV28 and J is TRBJ2-5, with D perhaps matching TRBD1 (5 bases). Germline assignment: CDR1 MDHEN and CDR2 SYDVKM. The CDR3 sequence is 15 residues long. The germline V and J ends were trimmed by 3 bases and 2 bases, with 13 bases remaining between them. The DNA of the CDR3 is TGTGCCAGCAGTTTTCCAGGGTTTGAACAAGAGACCCAGTACTTC. Translation: CASSFPGFEQETQYF. Full variable domain (remainder filled in from reference TRBV28 and TRBJ2-5): DVKVTQSSRYLVKRTGEKVFLECVQDMDHENMFWYRQDPGLGLRLIYFSYDVKMKEKGDIPEGYSVSREKKERFSLILESASTNQTSMYLCASSFPGFEQETQYFGPGTRLLVL.

This chain uses TRBV4-1 with TRBJ2-3; 9 nucleotides line up with TRBD2. Unmatched junction bases numbered 5, after V lost 0 bases and J lost 4 bases. Per germline, CDR1 MGHRA and CDR2 YSYEKL. The CDR3 runs to 16 residues. DNA for the CDR3: TGCGCCAGCAGCCAAGATCCTCAGCGGGAGGCAGATACGCAGTATTTT. Protein: CASSQDPQREADTQYF.

V is TRBV18 and J is TRBJ1-4, with D maybe TRBD1 (6 bases). The V gene's germline CDR1 is KGHSH and CDR2 LQKENI. The CDR3 consists of 15 residues. V shed 1 base and J shed 6 bases, with 12 bases lying between them. The CDR3 DNA follows: TGTGCCAGCTCACCACGCGAGGGGGTATATGAAAAACTGTTTTTT. Translating it yields CASSPREGVYEKLFF. The full variable domain, with the rest looked up from reference TRBV18 and TRBJ1-4, is NAGVMQNPRHLVRRRGQEARLRCSPMKGHSHVYWYRQLPEEGLKFMVYLQKENIIDESGMPKERFSAEFPKEGPSILRIQQVVRGDSAAYFCASSPREGVYEKLFFGSGTQLSVL.

The chain carries TRBV28 and TRBJ1-1; 7 bases agree with TRBD1. V was clipped by 3 bases and J by 1 base; unmatched bases: 5. This CDR3 region has 15 residues. Germline V gene data show CDR1 as MDHEN and CDR2 as SYDVKM. CDR3: CASSLGTAGNTEAFF. The DNA of the CDR3 is TGTGCCAGCAGTTTGGGGACAGCGGGGAACACTGAAGCTTTCTTT. Using reference TRBV28 and TRBJ1-1 for the parts outside the CDR3, the full variable domain is DVKVTQSSRYLVKRTGEKVFLECVQDMDHENMFWYRQDPGLGLRLIYFSYDVKMKEKGDIPEGYSVSREKKERFSLILESASTNQTSMYLCASSLGTAGNTEAFFGQGTRLTVV.

The rearrangement joins TRBV5-1 to TRBJ2-3, with TRBD2 matching 7 bases. The CDR3 runs to 14 residues. Germline V gives CDR1 SGHRS, CDR2 YFSETQ. J lost 4 bases, V lost 4 bases, and 6 bases had no gene match. CDR3 DNA sequence: TGCGCCAGCAGCCCCCCAGGGAGGGCAGATACGCAGTATTTT. It codes for CASSPPGRADTQYF.